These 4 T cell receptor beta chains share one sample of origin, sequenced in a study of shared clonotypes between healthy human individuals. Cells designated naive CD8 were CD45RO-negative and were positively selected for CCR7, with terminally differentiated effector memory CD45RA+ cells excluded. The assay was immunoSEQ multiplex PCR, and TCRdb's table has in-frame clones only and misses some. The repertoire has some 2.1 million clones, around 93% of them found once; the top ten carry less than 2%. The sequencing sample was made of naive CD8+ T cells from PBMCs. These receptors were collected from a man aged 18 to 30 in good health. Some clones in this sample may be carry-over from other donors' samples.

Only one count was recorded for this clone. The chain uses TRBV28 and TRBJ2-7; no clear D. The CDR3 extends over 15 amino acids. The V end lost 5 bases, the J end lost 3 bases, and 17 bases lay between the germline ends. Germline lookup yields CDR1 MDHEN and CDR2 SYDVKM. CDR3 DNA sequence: TGTGCCAGCAGTCACCAAGGCACTGCGGACTACGAGCAGTACTTC. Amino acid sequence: CASSHQGTADYEQYF.

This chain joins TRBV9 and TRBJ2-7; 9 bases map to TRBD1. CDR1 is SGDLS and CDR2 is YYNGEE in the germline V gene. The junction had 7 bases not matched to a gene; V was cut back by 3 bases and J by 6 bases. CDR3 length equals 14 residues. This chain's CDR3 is CASSAGQGIFEQYF. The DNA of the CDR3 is TGTGCCAGCAGCGCGGGACAGGGAATTTTCGAGCAGTACTTC.

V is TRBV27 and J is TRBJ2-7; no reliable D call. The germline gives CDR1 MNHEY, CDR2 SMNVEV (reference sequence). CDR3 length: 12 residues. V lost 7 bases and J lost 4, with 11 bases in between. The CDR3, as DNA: TGTGCCAGCAAAGGGTTAGGGTACGAGCAGTACTTC. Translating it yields CASKGLGYEQYF.

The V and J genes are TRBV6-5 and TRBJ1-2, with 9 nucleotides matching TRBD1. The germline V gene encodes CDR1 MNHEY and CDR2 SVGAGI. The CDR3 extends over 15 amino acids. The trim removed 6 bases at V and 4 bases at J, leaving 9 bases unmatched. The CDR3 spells CASSQGQGVAYGYTF. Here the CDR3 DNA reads TGTGCCAGCAGCCAGGGACAGGGCGTAGCCTATGGCTACACCTTC.